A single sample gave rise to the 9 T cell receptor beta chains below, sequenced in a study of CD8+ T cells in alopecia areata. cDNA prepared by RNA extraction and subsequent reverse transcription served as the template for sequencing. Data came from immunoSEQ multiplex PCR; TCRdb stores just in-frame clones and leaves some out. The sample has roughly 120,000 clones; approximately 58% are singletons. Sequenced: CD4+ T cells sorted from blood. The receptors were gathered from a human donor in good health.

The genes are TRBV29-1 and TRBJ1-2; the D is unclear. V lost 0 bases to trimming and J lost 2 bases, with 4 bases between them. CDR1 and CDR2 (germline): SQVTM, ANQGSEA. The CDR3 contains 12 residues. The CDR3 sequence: CSVEDLNYGYTF. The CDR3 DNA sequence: TGCAGCGTTGAAGATCTCAACTATGGCTACACCTTC.

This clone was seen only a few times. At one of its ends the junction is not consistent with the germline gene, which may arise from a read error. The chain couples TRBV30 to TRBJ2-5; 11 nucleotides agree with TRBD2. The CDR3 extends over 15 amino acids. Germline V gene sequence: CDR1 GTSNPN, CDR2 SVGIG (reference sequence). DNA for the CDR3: TGTGCCTGGAGTGGGATAGCGGGGGGGCAAGGGACCCAGTACTTC. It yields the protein CAWSGIAGGQGTQYF.

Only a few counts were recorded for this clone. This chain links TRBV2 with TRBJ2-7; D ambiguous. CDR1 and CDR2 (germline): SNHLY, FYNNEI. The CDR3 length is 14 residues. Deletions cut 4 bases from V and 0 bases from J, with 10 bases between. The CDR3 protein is CASSVDRSSYEQYF. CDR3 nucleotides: TGTGCCAGCAGTGTGGACCGAAGCTCCTACGAGCAGTACTTC.

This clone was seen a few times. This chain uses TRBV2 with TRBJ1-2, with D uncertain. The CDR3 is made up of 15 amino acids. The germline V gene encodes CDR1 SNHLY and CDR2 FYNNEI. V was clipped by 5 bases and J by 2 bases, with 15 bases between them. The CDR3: CASSQGPDGNYGYTF. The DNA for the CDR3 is TGTGCCAGCAGTCAAGGCCCCGACGGGAACTATGGCTACACCTTC.

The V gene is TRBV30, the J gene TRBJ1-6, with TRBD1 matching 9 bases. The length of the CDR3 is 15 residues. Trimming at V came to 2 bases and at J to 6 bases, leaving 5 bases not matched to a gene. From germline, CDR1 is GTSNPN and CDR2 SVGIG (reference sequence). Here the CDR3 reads CAWSLGQGLNSPLHF. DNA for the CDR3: TGTGCCTGGAGTTTGGGACAGGGACTTAATTCACCCCTCCACTTT.

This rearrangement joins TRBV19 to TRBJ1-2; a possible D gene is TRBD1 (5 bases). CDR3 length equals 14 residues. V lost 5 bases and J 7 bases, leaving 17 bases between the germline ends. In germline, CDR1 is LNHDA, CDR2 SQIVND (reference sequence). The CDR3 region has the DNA TGTGCCAGTAGTCTATTGGAGGGGCGAGGTGGCTACACCTTC. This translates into CASSLLEGRGGYTF.

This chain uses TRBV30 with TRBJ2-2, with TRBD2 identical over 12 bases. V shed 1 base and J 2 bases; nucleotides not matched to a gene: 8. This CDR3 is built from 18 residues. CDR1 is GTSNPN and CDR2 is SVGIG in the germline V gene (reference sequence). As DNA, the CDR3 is TGTGCCTGGAGTGCCCCGGGACTAGCGGGCGGAAACACCGGGGAGCTGTTTTTT. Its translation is CAWSAPGLAGGNTGELFF.

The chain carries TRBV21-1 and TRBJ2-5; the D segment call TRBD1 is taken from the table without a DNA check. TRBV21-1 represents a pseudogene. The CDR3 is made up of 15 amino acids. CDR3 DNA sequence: TGTGCCAGCAGCACTGAAAACAGGTGTGGCGAGACCCAGTACTTC. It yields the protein CASSTENRCGETQYF.

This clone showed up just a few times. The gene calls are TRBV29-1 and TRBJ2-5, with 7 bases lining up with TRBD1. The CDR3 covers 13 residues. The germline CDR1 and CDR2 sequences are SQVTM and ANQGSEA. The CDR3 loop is CALRQGFQETQYF. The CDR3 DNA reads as TGCGCACTTCGACAGGGCTTCCAAGAGACCCAGTACTTC.